These 7 T cell receptor beta chains were sequenced from one sample in a study of T cells in Graves' hyperthyroidism and ophthalmopathy. Regions amplified from RNA transcripts were the TCR beta CDR3 regions. The HTBI primer set served for first-round RT-PCR of the TCR CDR3. MiXCR was run by TCRdb on the multiplex PCR reads, yielding one entry per CDR3 protein. The sample has 500,000 to 650,000 distinct CDR3 sequences; approximately 15% are singletons. The sample comprised blood. Every receptor here comes from a woman aged 45-59 years with Graves' ophthalmopathy.

This clonotype was observed at least ten times. The chain uses TRBV7-2 and TRBJ2-7, with TRBD2 matching over 8 bases. Per the germline V gene, CDR1 is SGHTA and CDR2 is FQGNSA. The CDR3 totals 15 residues. V dropped 3 bases and J dropped 5; count of bases not matched to a gene: 9. The chain's CDR3 is CASSLGGSGSDEQYF. CDR3 bases: TGTGCCAGCAGCTTGGGGGGAAGCGGGAGCGACGAGCAGTACTTC.

This clonotype was counted at least ten times. This chain joins TRBV15 and TRBJ2-7; 8 bases agree with TRBD1. From germline, CDR1 is LNHNV and CDR2 YYDKDF (reference sequence). The CDR3 totals 15 residues. Trimming cost V 0 bases and J 3 bases; bases outside gene matches: 4. CDR3 DNA: TGTGCCACCAGCAGAGACCCGACAGGGGACTACGAGCAGTACTTC. As protein: CATSRDPTGDYEQYF.

This clonotype was counted ten times or more. The J gene is TRBJ1-5, the V gene TRBV18, with D uncertain. Per the germline V gene, CDR1 is KGHSH and CDR2 is LQKENI. CDR3 length: 13 amino acids. The V gene lost 1 base and the J gene lost 4 bases, with 5 bases spanning the gap. CDR3 nucleotide sequence: TGTGCCAGCTCACCACAAAGGAATCAGCCCCAGCATTTT. This sequence encodes CASSPQRNQPQHF.

J is TRBJ2-3 and V is TRBV9; 11 bases align to TRBD2. Germline V lookup: CDR1 SGDLS, CDR2 YYNGEE. The CDR3 runs to 16 residues. V dropped 0 bases and J dropped 6; count of bases not matched to a gene: 6. This CDR3 reads CASSVASGRTDDTQYF. Here the CDR3 DNA reads TGTGCCAGCAGCGTAGCTAGCGGGAGGACGGACGATACGCAGTATTTT.

The table lists this clonotype with many counts. The chain has TRBV2 and TRBJ2-5; 7 nucleotides match TRBD2. CDR1 and CDR2 (germline): SNHLY, FYNNEI. After removal of 6 bases from V and 1 base from J, the junction contained 11 bases not matched to a gene. The CDR3 covers 16 residues. CDR3 protein: CASSPRLAGSQETQYF. The CDR3 coding sequence is TGTGCCAGCAGCCCCCGACTAGCAGGGAGCCAAGAGACCCAGTACTTC.

This clonotype has at least ten counts. CDR3 in amino acids: CASSLDSPTAEAFF. CDR3 nucleotide sequence: TGCGCCAGCAGCTTGGACAGTCCCACAGCTGAAGCTTTCTTT. The chain links TRBV5-1 to TRBJ1-1; D call uncertain. The V end was cut by 0 bases, the J end by 6 bases, with 12 bases between. The CDR3 is made up of 14 amino acids. Looked up from germline, CDR1 is SGHRS and CDR2 is YFSETQ. Filled out from reference TRBV5-1 and TRBJ1-1, the complete variable domain reads KAGVTQTPRYLIKTRGQQVTLSCSPISGHRSVSWYQQTPGQGLQFLFEYFSETQRNKGNFPGRFSGRQFSNSRSEMNVSTLELGDSALYLCASSLDSPTAEAFFGQGTRLTVV.

This clonotype was found many times. The junction differs from germline at one of its ends, possibly a read error. The chain couples TRBV30 to TRBJ2-5; D unclear. CDR3 length: 14 amino acids. The germline CDR1 and CDR2 sequences are GTSNPN and SVGIG (reference sequence). The DNA of the CDR3 is TGTGCCTGGAGTGTACGACTGTCCCAAGGGACCCAGTACTTC. Amino acid sequence: CAWSVRLSQGTQYF.